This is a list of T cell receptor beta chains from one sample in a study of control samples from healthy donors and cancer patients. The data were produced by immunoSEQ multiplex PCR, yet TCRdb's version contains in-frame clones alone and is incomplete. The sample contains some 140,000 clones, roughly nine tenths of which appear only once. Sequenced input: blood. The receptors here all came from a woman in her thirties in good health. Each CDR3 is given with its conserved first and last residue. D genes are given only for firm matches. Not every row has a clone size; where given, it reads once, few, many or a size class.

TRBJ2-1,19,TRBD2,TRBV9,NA,CASSRTGLAGVGIFNEQFF,TGTGCCAGCTCCCGTACCGGTCTAGCGGGAGTTGGAATTTTTAATGAGCAGTTCTTC
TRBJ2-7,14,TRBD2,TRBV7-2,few,CASSVATSSHEQYF,TGTGCCAGCAGCGTAGCGACTAGCTCCCACGAGCAGTACTTC
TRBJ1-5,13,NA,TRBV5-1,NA,CASSLESSQPQHF,TGCGCCAGCAGCTTGGAATCCTCTCAGCCCCAGCATTTT
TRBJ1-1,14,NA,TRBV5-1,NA,CASSGRTANTEAFF,TGCGCCAGCAGCGGAAGGACAGCAAACACTGAAGCTTTCTTT
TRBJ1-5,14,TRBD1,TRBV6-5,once,CASTSDRAGQPQHF,TGTGCCAGCACCTCAGACAGGGCGGGTCAGCCCCAGCATTTT
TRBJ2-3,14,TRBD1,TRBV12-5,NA,CASGWDSSTDTQYF,TGTGCTAGTGGTTGGGACAGTTCCACAGATACGCAGTATTTT
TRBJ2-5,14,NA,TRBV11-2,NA,CASSLGLLVETQYF,TGTGCCAGCAGCTTAGGACTTTTGGTGGAGACCCAGTACTTC
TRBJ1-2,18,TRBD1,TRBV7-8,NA,CASSPYRGLSGPSYGYTF,TGTGCCAGCAGCCCATACAGGGGTCTATCGGGGCCTTCCTATGGCTACACCTTC
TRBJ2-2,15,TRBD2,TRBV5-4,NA,CASSLRGGSTGELFF,TGTGCCAGCAGCTTGCGGGGGGGCTCTACCGGGGAGCTGTTTTTT
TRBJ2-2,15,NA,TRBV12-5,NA,CASGSPGGWTGELFF,TGTGCTAGTGGTTCTCCTGGGGGGTGGACCGGGGAGCTGTTTTTT
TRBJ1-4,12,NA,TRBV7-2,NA,CASSLGGEKLFF,TGTGCCAGCAGCCTAGGGGGTGAAAAACTGTTTTTT
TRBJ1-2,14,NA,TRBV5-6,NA,CASSVPTDNYGYTF,TGTGCCAGCAGCGTCCCGACAGACAACTATGGCTACACCTTC
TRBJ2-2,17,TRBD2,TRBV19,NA,CASTRGLAGGPRGELFF,TGTGCCAGTACCCGAGGACTAGCGGGAGGGCCGCGGGGGGAGCTGTTTTTT
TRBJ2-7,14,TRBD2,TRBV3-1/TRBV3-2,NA,CASSLTSGRYEQYF,TGTGCCAGCAGTCTGACTAGCGGACGATACGAGCAGTACTTC
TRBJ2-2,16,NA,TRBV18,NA,CASSPNGVGDTGELFF,TGTGCCAGCTCACCAAATGGAGTGGGGGACACCGGGGAGCTGTTTTTT
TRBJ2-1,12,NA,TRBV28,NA,CASSLWPNEQFF,TGTGCCAGCAGTTTATGGCCCAATGAGCAGTTCTTC
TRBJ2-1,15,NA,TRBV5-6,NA,CASSLSGSRDNEQFF,TGTGCCAGCAGCTTGTCTGGGAGTAGAGACAATGAGCAGTTCTTC
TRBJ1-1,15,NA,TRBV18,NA,CASSPTGTGNTEAFF,TGTGCCAGCTCACCAACCGGGACGGGGAACACTGAAGCTTTCTTT
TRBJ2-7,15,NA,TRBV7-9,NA,CASSLDPGSSYEQYF,TGTGCCAGCAGCTTAGATCCGGGAAGCTCCTACGAGCAGTACTTC
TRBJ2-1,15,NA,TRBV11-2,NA,CASSLGTGKGNEQFF,TGTGCCAGCAGCTTAGGTACAGGGAAGGGGAATGAGCAGTTCTTC
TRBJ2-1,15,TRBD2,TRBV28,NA,CASSFLTSGNNEQFF,TGTGCCAGCAGTTTCCTGACTAGCGGGAACAATGAGCAGTTCTTC
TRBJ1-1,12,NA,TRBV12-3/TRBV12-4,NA,CASSFALTEAFF,TGTGCCAGCAGCTTCGCCCTGACTGAAGCTTTCTTT
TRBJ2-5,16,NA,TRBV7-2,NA,CASSPYSPLGQETQYF,TGTGCCAGCAGCCCCTATAGCCCCCTGGGCCAAGAGACCCAGTACTTC
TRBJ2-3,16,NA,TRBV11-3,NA,CASSPPGHGATDTQYF,TGTGCCAGCAGCCCACCGGGACACGGGGCCACAGATACGCAGTATTTT
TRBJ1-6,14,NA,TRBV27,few,CASSLVQLNSPLHF,TGTGCCAGCAGTTTAGTACAGCTTAATTCACCCCTCCACTTT
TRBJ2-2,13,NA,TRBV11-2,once,CASSQGSTGELFF,TGTGCCAGCAGCCAAGGTAGCACCGGGGAGCTGTTTTTT
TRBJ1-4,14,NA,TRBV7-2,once,CASSLAPGDEKLFF,TGTGCCAGCAGCTTAGCGCCAGGGGATGAAAAACTGTTTTTT
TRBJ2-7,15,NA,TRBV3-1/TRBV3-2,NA,CASSYSRDGLYEQYF,TGTGCCAGCAGCTACTCTAGGGACGGACTCTACGAGCAGTACTTC